The next 17 T cell receptor beta chains were all read from a single sample in a study of shared clonotypes between healthy human individuals. Data came from immunoSEQ multiplex PCR; TCRdb stores just in-frame clones and leaves some out. The data contain approximately 2.5 million clones, roughly 93% of them singletons. The sample taken for sequencing was naive CD4+ T cells from PBMCs. The subset was: CD45RA+ positively selected. The receptors originated from a man aged 18 to 29 in good health. Some clones in this sample may be carry-over from other donors' samples.

The chain combines TRBV10-3 with TRBJ1-5; D is unresolved. CDR1 and CDR2 from the germline V gene are ENHRY and SYGVKD. The CDR3 sequence is 11 residues long. V was clipped by 3 bases and J by 9 bases, with 6 bases between them. The CDR3 loop is CAISEFGPQHF. As DNA, the CDR3 is TGTGCCATCAGTGAATTTGGGCCCCAGCATTTT.

This chain uses TRBV28 with TRBJ1-3; TRBD1 is a possible D gene (5 bases). The V and J ends lost 4 bases and 0 bases respectively, with 16 bases between them. The CDR3 spans 17 residues. Germline CDR1 reads MDHEN; CDR2 reads SYDVKM. CDR3: CASSSEVRDFSGNTIYF. The CDR3 coding sequence is TGTGCCAGCAGTTCCGAGGTGCGGGACTTCTCTGGAAACACCATATATTTT.

This sequence joins TRBV4-1 and TRBJ2-1, with TRBD1 matching over 7 bases. The ends lost 1 base at V and 6 bases at J; junction bases unmatched: 0. From germline, CDR1 is MGHRA and CDR2 YSYEKL. The CDR3 sequence is 13 residues long. CDR3 amino acids: CASSQGQGNEQFF. CDR3 bases: TGCGCCAGCAGCCAAGGACAGGGCAATGAGCAGTTCTTC.

The chain recombines TRBV6-1 with TRBJ1-1, with 11 positions matching TRBD1. In germline, CDR1 is MNHNS, CDR2 SASEGT. The V and J ends lost 11 bases and 4 bases, in that order; junction bases with no gene match: 6. The CDR3 is made up of 13 amino acids. The CDR3 DNA sequence: TGTGCCGTGGCGGACAGGGGGCGCACTGAAGCTTTCTTT. Amino acid sequence: CAVADRGRTEAFF.

The chain uses TRBV5-4 and TRBJ1-4; D is perhaps TRBD1 (6 bases). The CDR3 loop spans 13 amino acids. The germline V gene has CDR1 SGHNT and CDR2 YYREEE (reference sequence). V lost 9 bases to trimming and J lost 5 bases, with 14 bases between them. This chain's CDR3 is CATFRQVNEKLFF. For the CDR3, the DNA is TGTGCCACCTTCCGACAGGTCAATGAAAAACTGTTTTTT.

The V and J genes are TRBV2 and TRBJ2-1; tentatively, D is TRBD1 (5 bases). Trimming stripped 4 bases from V and 2 bases from J, with 12 bases between. Germline assignment: CDR1 SNHLY and CDR2 FYNNEI. The CDR3 length is 15 residues. The CDR3 DNA sequence: TGTGCCAGCAGTGGGCAGGGTCAAACCTACAATGAGCAGTTCTTC. Protein sequence: CASSGQGQTYNEQFF.

The genes are TRBV7-6 and TRBJ2-5, with D hard to call. V was trimmed by 0 bases and J by 5 bases, leaving 7 bases between them. Germline lookup yields CDR1 SGHVS and CDR2 FNYEAQ. The CDR3 has 13 amino acids. CDR3 sequence reads: CASSLARMETQYF. The CDR3 region has the DNA TGTGCCAGCAGCTTAGCTAGAATGGAGACCCAGTACTTC.

This chain links TRBV30 with TRBJ1-6; TRBD1 matches 8 bases. CDR3 length: 17 residues. CDR1 and CDR2 (germline): GTSNPN, SVGIG (reference sequence). The V gene end was trimmed by 2 bases and the J gene end by 7 bases; junction bases not matched to a gene: 13. CDR3 loop: CAWSTTRLTGVNSPLHF. The CDR3 region has the DNA TGTGCCTGGAGTACAACTCGACTGACAGGGGTAAATTCACCCCTCCACTTT.

The chain carries TRBV9 and TRBJ2-7; possibly TRBD1 for D (5 bases). V was shortened by 4 bases and J by 0 bases, with 11 bases between the two germline ends. CDR3 length equals 14 residues. CDR1 is SGDLS and CDR2 is YYNGEE in the germline V gene. CDR3 in DNA: TGTGCCAGCAGCCTGGGGCAGAACTCCTACGAGCAGTACTTC. Translation gives CASSLGQNSYEQYF. Full variable domain (rest looked up from reference TRBV9 and TRBJ2-7): DSGVTQTPKHLITATGQRVTLRCSPRSGDLSVYWYQQSLDQGLQFLIQYYNGEERAKGNILERFSAQQFPDLHSELNLSSLELGDSALYFCASSLGQNSYEQYFGPGTRLTVT.

V and J are TRBV4-1 and TRBJ2-2; D may be TRBD1 or TRBD2 (5 bases each). The CDR3 spans 16 residues. V was trimmed by 0 bases and J by 4 bases, leaving 12 bases between them. CDR1 is MGHRA and CDR2 is YSYEKL in the germline V gene. The CDR3 sequence: CASSQDGTRSTGELFF. DNA for the CDR3: TGCGCCAGCAGCCAAGACGGGACGCGGTCCACCGGGGAGCTGTTTTTT.

This clone was observed a handful of times. J is TRBJ1-1 and V is TRBV7-7, with D possibly being TRBD1 (5 bases). Germline-derived CDR1 and CDR2 are SSHAT and FNYEAQ (reference sequence). Trimming shortened V by 5 bases and J by 1 base, and 8 bases separated the two germline ends. This CDR3 spans 13 amino acids. The CDR3 spells CASSVGENTEAFF. The CDR3 DNA sequence: TGTGCCAGCAGCGTGGGGGAGAACACTGAAGCTTTCTTT.

The J gene is TRBJ1-3, the V gene TRBV6-6; D gene ambiguous. CDR3 length: 16 residues. The germline gives CDR1 MNHNY, CDR2 SVGAGI (reference sequence). The V gene lost 6 bases and the J gene lost 3 bases, with 18 bases spanning the gap. This CDR3 reads CASSARAWVYGNTIYF. CDR3 DNA: TGTGCCAGCAGCGCCCGAGCGTGGGTCTATGGAAACACCATATATTTT.

The chain carries TRBV7-9 and TRBJ2-7; D is unresolved. The CDR3 spans 11 residues. Trimming left V 6 bases short and J 3 bases short, with 6 bases between. Germline assignment: CDR1 SEHNR and CDR2 FQNEAQ (reference sequence). CDR3 loop: CASSSRYEQYF. The CDR3 coding sequence is TGTGCCAGCAGTTCACGCTACGAGCAGTACTTC.

The V gene is TRBV6-1, the J gene TRBJ1-5, with a weak D call TRBD1 (5 bases). Germline loops: CDR1 MNHNS, CDR2 SASEGT. Trimming took off 1 base at V and 7 bases at J, with 17 bases between the two ends. This CDR3 spans 16 amino acids. CDR3 in DNA: TGTGCCAGCAGTGAAGTTTTTTTGAGGGGTTGGCAGCCCCAGCATTTT. It specifies CASSEVFLRGWQPQHF.

The chain has TRBV6-4 and TRBJ2-7, with 9 bases lining up with TRBD1. The CDR3 is 14 residues long. V trimming: 5 bases; J trimming: 6 bases; junction bases outside the gene matches: 8. CDR1 and CDR2 (germline): MRHNA, SNTAGT. The CDR3 is CASSPGTGLGEQYF. The CDR3 DNA reads as TGTGCCAGCAGTCCCGGGACAGGGCTGGGCGAGCAGTACTTC.

The chain couples TRBV27 to TRBJ2-2, with 10 bases lining up with TRBD1. Trimming took 5 bases from V and 5 from J; bases not matched to a gene: 11. The germline gives CDR1 MNHEY, CDR2 SMNVEV (reference sequence). This CDR3 has 17 amino acids. In DNA form, the CDR3 reads TGTGCCAGCAGTCCACGGAGGGGACAGGGGCGTACCGGGGAGCTGTTTTTT. As protein: CASSPRRGQGRTGELFF.

For the CDR3, the DNA is TGTGCCAGCAGCAACTACAGGACGCGTAATGAGCAGTTCTTC. It codes for CASSNYRTRNEQFF. The rearrangement joins TRBV14 to TRBJ2-1; D perhaps matches TRBD1 (5 bases). Trimming removed 5 bases at V and 7 bases at J, with 15 bases between. Per the germline V gene, CDR1 is SGHDN and CDR2 is FVKESK. The CDR3 extends over 14 amino acids. Drawing the rest from reference TRBV14 and TRBJ2-1, the complete variable domain is EAGVTQFPSHSVIEKGQTVTLRCDPISGHDNLYWYRRVMGKEIKFLLHFVKESKQDESGMPNNRFLAERTGGTYSTLKVQPAELEDSGVYFCASSNYRTRNEQFFGPGTRLTVL.